This T cell receptor (beta chain) was obtained from a study of OX40 agonist ivuxolimab in advanced cancers. Study overall: Anti-PD-1, anti-PD-L1 or anti-CTLA-4 therapy given earlier was allowed, and over 35% had some. Partial response was recorded in three patients: one hepatocellular carcinoma and two cutaneous melanoma cases.

The protocol was immunoSEQ multiplex PCR, while the TCRdb copy is restricted to in-frame clones and leaves out a portion. The sample yields tens of thousands of clones, approximately 90% seen once. This CDR3 is built from 19 residues. With 0 bases removed from V and 0 bases from J, the gap between germline ends came to 18 bases. CDR1 is KGHSH, CDR2 LQKENI, per germline. The specimen comprised CD4+ or CD8+ T cells sorted from blood, sampled in a trial of the OX40 agonist ivuxolimab. The V gene is TRBV18, the J gene TRBJ1-5; unclear D gene. The clonotype originates from an adult with an advanced solid tumor such as melanoma, head and neck, liver or kidney cancer. In DNA form, the CDR3 reads TGTGCCAGCTCACCACCAAGTCCAGCCGCTATCCATAGCAATCAGCCCCAGCATTTT. Translation: CASSPPSPAAIHSNQPQHF.